The 10 T cell receptor beta chains below were found in one sample sequenced in a study of blood T cell repertoires in COVID-19. TCRdb keeps only in-frame clones here, not all; method: immunoSEQ multiplex PCR. There are about 52,000 clones in the sample; 85% to 90% occur only once, and 14% lies in the top ten. The sample was peripheral blood. These receptors were taken from a man between 70 and 80 years old with acute or convalescent COVID-19.

This clone occurred a few times. This chain uses TRBV2 with TRBJ1-6, with 7 positions matching TRBD1. Germline V gene lookup returns CDR1 SNHLY and CDR2 FYNNEI. The CDR3 contains 14 residues. Unmatched junction bases numbered 6, after V lost 7 bases and J lost 6 bases. The CDR3 DNA sequence: TGTGCCAGCATTCGGGACAGCGTTAATTCACCCCTCCACTTT. Translation: CASIRDSVNSPLHF.

V gene TRBV27 combines with J gene TRBJ2-7, with TRBD1 matching 8 bases. This CDR3 is 17 amino acids long. From germline, CDR1 is MNHEY and CDR2 SMNVEV (reference sequence). V shed 5 bases and J 6 bases; nucleotides not matched to a gene: 18. The CDR3 loop is CASSKLMTGAQVGEQYF. The CDR3 DNA is TGTGCCAGCAGTAAACTCATGACAGGGGCGCAAGTCGGCGAGCAGTACTTC.

The gene calls are TRBV5-1 and TRBJ2-2; TRBD1 might be the D (5 bases). CDR3 length: 17 residues. Trimming removed 0 bases at V and 5 bases at J, with 17 bases between. Germline V gene data show CDR1 as SGHRS and CDR2 as YFSETQ. CDR3 sequence reads: CASSLVLRTQTTGELFF. The CDR3 coding sequence is TGCGCCAGCAGCTTGGTGTTAAGGACACAAACTACCGGGGAGCTGTTTTTT.

V gene TRBV6-2 or TRBV6-3 combines with J gene TRBJ2-7, with D perhaps matching TRBD2 (6 bases). CDR1 is MNHEY and CDR2 is SVGEGT in the germline V gene. The CDR3 runs 18 residues. The V gene lost 0 bases and the J gene lost 2 bases, with 20 bases spanning the gap. In DNA form, the CDR3 reads TGTGCCAGCAGTTACTCCATCGTCGCGGCTAGCGTGCCCTACGAGCAGTACTTC. Its translation is CASSYSIVAASVPYEQYF.

This clone was observed a few times. The CDR3 DNA reads TGTGCCAGCAGCTTATCCCTAGCGGGATCGGGCGAGACCCAGTACTTC. Encoded protein: CASSLSLAGSGETQYF. This chain connects TRBV7-9 to TRBJ2-5; the match to TRBD2 covers 9 bases. CDR1 is SEHNR, CDR2 FQNEAQ, per germline (reference sequence). The CDR3 is 16 residues long. V was clipped by 2 bases and J by 5 bases; unmatched bases: 9.

The chain carries TRBV4-1 and TRBJ1-4; D possibly corresponds to TRBD1 (5 bases). CDR3 size: 15 residues. The V end was cut by 2 bases, the J end by 8 bases, with 15 bases between. Looked up from germline, CDR1 is MGHRA and CDR2 is YSYEKL. The CDR3: CASSQLDRDDEKLFF. CDR3 nucleotide sequence: TGCGCCAGCAGCCAACTAGACAGAGATGACGAAAAACTGTTTTTT.

The chain joins TRBV7-2 to TRBJ2-5; D is unclear. Germline V lookup: CDR1 SGHTA, CDR2 FQGNSA. Trimming pared 5 bases from V and 2 bases from J, leaving 12 bases between. The CDR3 is 14 residues long. The CDR3 is CASSQNTAQETQYF. The CDR3 region has the DNA TGTGCCAGCAGCCAAAACACAGCTCAAGAGACCCAGTACTTC.

Sample share makes this clone medium-sized (0.01 to 0.1%). The J gene is TRBJ1-2, the V gene TRBV29-1; tentative D call: TRBD1 (5 bases). The germline V gene encodes CDR1 SQVTM and CDR2 ANQGSEA. The CDR3 runs to 12 residues. The V and J ends lost 3 bases and 4 bases respectively, with 9 bases between them. CDR3 in amino acids: CSVDSTVYGYTF. CDR3 DNA sequence: TGCAGCGTTGATTCGACAGTCTATGGCTACACCTTC.

This clone occurred once. The chain joins TRBV19 to TRBJ2-7, with TRBD1 as a possible D gene (6 bases). Per germline, CDR1 LNHDA and CDR2 SQIVND (reference sequence). The CDR3 sequence is 12 residues long. Trimming cost V 5 bases and J 7 bases, with 12 bases left between them. The CDR3: CASSLTGFEQYV. DNA of the CDR3: TGTGCCAGTAGTCTAACAGGGTTTGAGCAGTACGTC.

This clone has a handful of counts. The chain couples TRBV6-5 to TRBJ2-1; 7 nucleotides line up with TRBD2. J gave up 2 bases and V 8 bases, and 9 bases lay outside the gene matches. This CDR3 contains 15 residues. The germline V gene has CDR1 MNHEY and CDR2 SVGAGI. The CDR3 is CASSFGGGAYNEQFF. The CDR3 DNA reads as TGTGCCAGCTCCTTTGGGGGGGGAGCCTACAATGAGCAGTTCTTC.